Below, 23 T cell receptor beta chains from the same sample are listed, as sequenced in a study of T cell changes during pregnancy in multiple sclerosis. Produced via immunoSEQ multiplex PCR; TCRdb's table is partial and in-frame only. This sample carries about 64,000 clones, just under 95% of them seen once, and the ten largest clones take approximately 1.5%. The source material was peripheral blood, sampled in the second trimester of pregnancy. These receptors originate from a female donor with multiple sclerosis, enrolled in a pregnancy study.

CDR3 in amino acids: CASSPRQGTSPYEQYF. The CDR3 bases are TGTGCCAGCAGTCCAAGACAGGGTACCTCCCCCTACGAGCAGTACTTC. The V call is TRBV6-6, the J call TRBJ2-7; 7 bases map to TRBD1. Germline V gene lookup returns CDR1 MNHNY and CDR2 SVGAGI (reference sequence). This CDR3 comprises 16 residues. V gave up 5 bases and J gave up 2 bases; unmatched junction bases: 12.

The chain employs TRBV29-1 and TRBJ1-3; D ambiguous. The CDR3 contains 14 residues. Trimming stripped 5 bases from V and 1 base from J, with 12 bases between. CDR1 is SQVTM, CDR2 ANQGSEA, per germline. The CDR3 sequence is CSVSPDSSGNTIYF. In DNA, the CDR3 is TGCAGCGTTTCCCCGGACTCTTCTGGAAACACCATATATTTT.

Only one count was recorded for this clone. The chain employs TRBV18 and TRBJ2-3; 11 nucleotides agree with TRBD2. This CDR3 is built from 16 residues. Germline V lookup: CDR1 KGHSH, CDR2 LQKENI. The junction had 8 bases not matched to a gene; V was cut back by 4 bases and J by 5 bases. CDR3 DNA sequence: TGTGCCAGCTCACTTTCTAGCGGGAGGACGGGAGATACGCAGTATTTT. It encodes CASSLSSGRTGDTQYF. The full variable domain, rest sourced from reference TRBV18 and TRBJ2-3, is NAGVMQNPRHLVRRRGQEARLRCSPMKGHSHVYWYRQLPEEGLKFMVYLQKENIIDESGMPKERFSAEFPKEGPSILRIQQVVRGDSAAYFCASSLSSGRTGDTQYFGPGTRLTVL.

The rearrangement joins TRBV4-2 to TRBJ1-4; possibly TRBD1 for D (6 bases). Trimming left V 4 bases short and J 7 bases short, with 13 bases between. Germline CDR1 and CDR2: LGHNA and YNFKEQ. The CDR3 runs to 14 residues. The CDR3 region is CASSPQGFGEKLFF. CDR3 nucleotide sequence: TGTGCCAGCAGCCCCCAGGGGTTTGGTGAAAAACTGTTTTTT.

This chain connects TRBV5-6 to TRBJ1-5; tentative D call: TRBD1 (5 bases). This CDR3 contains 15 residues. Trimming left V 4 bases short and J 6 bases short, with 17 bases between. The germline gives CDR1 SGHDT, CDR2 YYEEEE. This CDR3 reads CASSHSGGVIQPQHF. The CDR3, as DNA: TGTGCCAGCAGCCACTCCGGAGGGGTTATTCAGCCCCAGCATTTT.

The chain joins TRBV7-9 to TRBJ1-1, with D tentatively TRBD1 (5 bases). V gave up 1 base and J gave up 3 bases, with 6 bases separating them. Germline V lookup: CDR1 SEHNR, CDR2 FQNEAQ (reference sequence). The CDR3 has 13 residues. The CDR3 here is CASSLEGDTEAFF. The DNA for the CDR3 is TGTGCCAGCAGCTTAGAAGGGGACACTGAAGCTTTCTTT. Supplemented by reference TRBV7-9 and TRBJ1-1, the full variable domain reads DTGVSQNPRHKITKRGQNVTFRCDPISEHNRLYWYRQTLGQGPEFLTYFQNEAQLEKSRLLSDRFSAERPKGSFSTLEIQRTEQGDSAMYLCASSLEGDTEAFFGQGTRLTVV.

This clone is a singleton in its sample. The gene calls are TRBV19 and TRBJ2-7; no definite D call. V lost 6 bases, J lost 1 base, and 13 bases lay in between. This CDR3 has 14 amino acids. Germline CDR1 LNHDA, CDR2 SQIVND (reference sequence). The CDR3 DNA is TGTGCCAGTAGATCCGACCCCGGGTCCTACGAGCAGTACTTC. The encoded protein is CASRSDPGSYEQYF.

The CDR3 nucleotides are TGTGCCAGCAGCATGAATGAGCAGTTCTTC. This codes for CASSMNEQFF. The chain combines TRBV6-6 with TRBJ2-1; the D is unclear. CDR3 length: 10 amino acids. CDR1 MNHNY and CDR2 SVGAGI come from the germline V gene (reference sequence). V lost 6 bases to trimming and J lost 7 bases, with 4 bases between them.

The chain joins TRBV18 to TRBJ2-3; D is perhaps TRBD2 (5 bases). CDR3 length: 16 residues. Germline CDR1 is KGHSH and CDR2 is LQKENI. V was cut by 3 bases and J by 0 bases, with 13 bases left in between. The CDR3 region is CASSPKSGTSTDTQYF. CDR3 sequence (DNA): TGTGCCAGCTCACCTAAGAGCGGAACTAGCACAGATACGCAGTATTTT.

The chain carries TRBV21-1 and TRBJ2-3; the D call of TRBD2 is as the table states it, not checked on the DNA. TRBV21-1 is a recognized pseudogene. The CDR3 sequence is 14 residues long. CDR3 coding DNA: TGTGCCAGCAGCGGTACTATCAGCACAGATACGCAGTATTTT. Translation: CASSGTISTDTQYF.

The chain links TRBV19 to TRBJ1-4; possibly TRBD1 for D (5 bases). Germline CDR1 reads LNHDA; CDR2 reads SQIVND (reference sequence). Trimming took off 4 bases at V and 4 bases at J, with 13 bases between the two ends. The CDR3 is made up of 15 amino acids. CDR3 sequence reads: CASSTIQANNEKLFF. As DNA, the CDR3 is TGTGCCAGTAGTACCATACAGGCTAATAATGAAAAACTGTTTTTT.

The chain joins TRBV6-1 to TRBJ2-1, with 11 bases aligning to TRBD1. Germline V gene lookup returns CDR1 MNHNS and CDR2 SASEGT. V trimming: 7 bases; J trimming: 5 bases; junction bases outside the gene matches: 4. The CDR3 contains 14 residues. The CDR3 is CASKGTGGNNEQFF. In DNA, the CDR3 is TGTGCCAGCAAGGGGACAGGGGGTAACAATGAGCAGTTCTTC.

This chain uses TRBV5-4 with TRBJ2-5, with D maybe TRBD1 (6 bases). CDR3 length equals 14 residues. The V gene lost 4 bases and the J gene lost 5 bases, with 15 bases spanning the gap. CDR1 SGHNT and CDR2 YYREEE come from the germline V gene (reference sequence). The CDR3 nucleotides read TGTGCCAGCAGCCCTAACAGGGCGAAGGAGACCCAGTACTTC. Its protein is CASSPNRAKETQYF.

This chain joins TRBV6-1 and TRBJ1-5; D is unclear. CDR1 is MNHNS, CDR2 SASEGT, per germline. The germline V and J ends were trimmed by 3 bases and 3 bases, with 9 bases remaining between them. CDR3 size: 14 residues. CDR3 coding DNA: TGTGCCAGCAGTGAGACTTCGTTCAATCAGCCCCAGCATTTT. Its translation: CASSETSFNQPQHF.

The chain has TRBV7-9 and TRBJ2-7; D possibly corresponds to TRBD1 (6 bases). Germline V lookup: CDR1 SEHNR, CDR2 FQNEAQ (reference sequence). The CDR3 is made up of 15 amino acids. V gave up 5 bases and J gave up 0 bases, with 14 bases separating them. The CDR3 sequence: CASSAGTPRSYEQYF. Here the CDR3 DNA reads TGTGCCAGCAGCGCCGGGACACCCCGCTCCTACGAGCAGTACTTC.

The rearrangement joins TRBV5-8 to TRBJ1-3, with D uncertain. Trimming took off 0 bases at V and 0 bases at J, with 7 bases between the two ends. The CDR3 spans 15 residues. The germline V gene encodes CDR1 SGHTS and CDR2 YDEGEE. The CDR3 spells CASSLVEGSGNTIYF. The CDR3 DNA sequence: TGTGCCAGCAGCTTGGTGGAGGGCTCTGGAAACACCATATATTTT.

The V call is TRBV2, the J call TRBJ1-1; TRBD1 matches 7 bases. After removal of 6 bases from V and 6 bases from J, the junction contained 4 bases not matched to a gene. Per germline, CDR1 SNHLY and CDR2 FYNNEI. The CDR3 is 12 amino acids. CDR3 coding DNA: TGTGCCAGCAGCTCGGACAGGTCTGAAGCTTTCTTT. Protein product: CASSSDRSEAFF.

This chain connects TRBV10-1 to TRBJ2-7, with D unresolved. Trimming took off 1 base at V and 2 bases at J, with 6 bases between the two ends. The germline CDR1 and CDR2 sequences are WNHNN and SYGVQD (reference sequence). This CDR3 has 13 residues. The CDR3 loop reads CASSELAAYEQYF. In DNA, the CDR3 is TGCGCCAGCAGTGAGTTAGCAGCCTACGAGCAGTACTTC.

The V gene is TRBV2, the J gene TRBJ2-7; 7 bases agree with TRBD1. The CDR3 consists of 13 residues. The V gene end was trimmed by 9 bases and the J gene end by 6 bases; junction bases not matched to a gene: 11. The germline gives CDR1 SNHLY, CDR2 FYNNEI. The DNA for the CDR3 is TGTGCCAGTACAAGGGGGCCAGTTGCCGAGCAGTACTTC. The encoded protein is CASTRGPVAEQYF.

CDR3 coding DNA: TGTGCCAGCAGTTCACAGATAAATCAGCCCCAGCATTTT. Translating gives CASSSQINQPQHF. This chain links TRBV28 with TRBJ1-5; D gene uncertain. The CDR3 length is 13 residues. Trimming shortened V by 4 bases and J by 4 bases, and 8 bases separated the two germline ends. Germline V lookup: CDR1 MDHEN, CDR2 SYDVKM.

The rearrangement uses TRBV6-4 and TRBJ2-1, with 14 nucleotides matching TRBD2. Germline V CDR1 and CDR2: MRHNA, SNTAGT. The CDR3 has 15 amino acids. V lost 3 bases to trimming and J lost 9 bases; unmatched junction nucleotides: 4. The DNA of the CDR3 is TGTGCCAGCAGTGAGGGGACTAGCGGGAGCACTGAGCAGTTCTTC. Its protein product is CASSEGTSGSTEQFF.

The chain couples TRBV6-5 to TRBJ2-1; 7 bases line up with TRBD2. Germline lookup yields CDR1 MNHEY and CDR2 SVGAGI. This CDR3 is built from 16 residues. Trimming took 2 bases from V and 6 from J; bases not matched to a gene: 10. CDR3 sequence (DNA): TGTGCCAGCAGTTACAAGGTAGCGGGCTGGCTCAATGAGCAGTTCTTC. Residues: CASSYKVAGWLNEQFF.

V is TRBV4-3 and J is TRBJ2-7, with 7 bases fitting TRBD2. Germline V gene sequence: CDR1 LGHNA, CDR2 YSLEER. V gave up 3 bases and J gave up 4 bases; unmatched junction bases: 12. The CDR3 consists of 16 residues. The CDR3 bases are TGCGCCAGCAGCCAGGGGCCTGGACTAGAGGTTTACGAGCAGTACTTC. It encodes CASSQGPGLEVYEQYF.